A selection of T cell receptor beta chains follows, all from one sample in a study of PD-1 blockade in classical Hodgkin lymphoma. Some clones are missing from TCRdb's copy, which holds only in-frame ones; the method was immunoSEQ multiplex PCR. Of about 21,000 clones detected, about 71% appear once; the ten largest clones hold about 18%. This material consisted of peripheral blood mononuclear cells (PBMCs), taken at baseline. The receptor set was obtained from a human donor with classical Hodgkin lymphoma. CDR3s include the opening cysteine and the closing phenylalanine or tryptophan. A D gene is named only where the DNA matches it firmly. The listing skips clone size in some rows; elsewhere it reads once, few, many or a size class.

v_call,clone_size,j_call,d_call,cdr3_aa,cdr3_nt
TRBV6-5,NA,TRBJ2-7,TRBD1,CASSYDWTGIYEQYF,TGTGCCAGCAGTTACGACTGGACAGGGATATACGAGCAGTACTTC
TRBV9,few,TRBJ2-3,NA,CASSVGRWGTDTQYF,TGTGCCAGCAGCGTAGGTAGATGGGGCACAGATACGCAGTATTTT
TRBV28,NA,TRBJ2-5,NA,CASSAGDQETQYF,TGTGCCAGCAGCGCAGGGGACCAGGAGACCCAGTACTTC
TRBV28,once,TRBJ2-5,TRBD1,CASSGTAPKQETQYF,TGTGCCAGCAGTGGGACAGCTCCTAAACAAGAGACCCAGTACTTC
TRBV6-1,NA,TRBJ2-7,NA,CASSEESPGLLLYEQYF,TGTGCCAGCAGTGAAGAATCTCCGGGCCTCCTACTTTACGAGCAGTACTTC
TRBV6-5,NA,TRBJ2-3,TRBD2,CASSPGTKGQYF,TGTGCCAGCAGTCCCGGGACTAAGGGGCAGTATTTT
TRBV9,NA,TRBJ2-1,NA,CASSVGGRQEANEQFF,TGTGCCAGCAGCGTAGGCGGCCGACAGGAGGCGAATGAGCAGTTCTTC
TRBV7-2,NA,TRBJ2-1,TRBD1,CASSLKGALEQFF,TGTGCCAGCAGCTTAAAGGGGGCCCTGGAGCAGTTCTTC
TRBV10-3,NA,TRBJ2-7,TRBD1,CAISDRTGSYEQYF,TGTGCCATCAGTGACCGGACAGGGTCCTACGAGCAGTACTTC
TRBV23-1,NA,TRBJ2-7,TRBD1,CASSVRTGGEQYF,TGCGCCAGCAGTGTTCGGACAGGGGGCGAGCAGTACTTC
TRBV30,NA,TRBJ2-1,TRBD2,CAWSRGRTSGSPLQQFF,TGTGCCTGGAGTCGTGGGAGGACTAGCGGGAGCCCTTTGCAGCAGTTCTTC
TRBV30,few,TRBJ2-4,NA,CAWRKGGAEKNIQYF,TGTGCCTGGAGAAAAGGCGGGGCGGAAAAAAACATTCAGTACTTC
TRBV10-3,NA,TRBJ2-1,NA,CAISGSSASSYNEQFF,TGTGCCATCAGTGGTTCTAGCGCCAGCTCCTACAATGAGCAGTTCTTC
TRBV19,NA,TRBJ1-5,NA,CASSLLGQPQHF,TGTGCCAGTAGTTTGCTGGGGCAGCCCCAGCATTTT
TRBV29-1,NA,TRBJ1-1,NA,CSVEAGNTEAFF,TGCAGCGTTGAGGCGGGAAACACTGAAGCTTTCTTT
TRBV23-1,NA,TRBJ2-3,TRBD2,CASTRDYCTDTQYF,TGCGCCAGCACCCGGGACTATTGCACAGATACGCAGTATTTT
TRBV2,few,TRBJ1-5,NA,CASKGAREGNQPQHF,TGTGCCAGCAAGGGCGCCAGAGAAGGCAATCAGCCCCAGCATTTT
TRBV4-3,NA,TRBJ1-3,NA,CASGQGSGLSLTGNTIYF,TGCGCCAGCGGCCAAGGCTCAGGCCTCTCCCTTACTGGAAACACCATATATTTT
TRBV30,NA,TRBJ2-5,TRBD1,CAWSPYRGETQYF,TGTGCCTGGAGTCCTTACAGGGGGGAGACCCAGTACTTC
TRBV4-3,NA,TRBJ1-4,NA,CASSQYNGQRNEKLFF,TGCGCCAGCAGCCAGTACAATGGACAGAGAAATGAAAAACTGTTTTTT
TRBV18,NA,TRBJ2-3,NA,CASSPGSDTQYF,TGTGCCAGCTCACCGGGGTCAGATACGCAGTATTTT
TRBV29-1,NA,TRBJ2-1,TRBD2,CSGTSGSWSSYNEQFF,TGCAGCGGGACTAGCGGGAGCTGGAGCTCCTACAATGAGCAGTTCTTC
TRBV19,NA,TRBJ1-1,NA,CASDKGQRNTEAFF,TGTGCCAGCGATAAGGGCCAGAGGAACACTGAAGCTTTCTTT
TRBV28,once,TRBJ1-2,NA,CATLWFSGGYTF,TGTGCCACGCTTTGGTTTTCGGGGGGCTACACCTTC
TRBV27,NA,TRBJ1-6,TRBD1,CASSLDRVDNSPLHF,TGTGCCAGCAGTTTGGACAGGGTTGATAATTCACCCCTCCACTTT
TRBV6-1,NA,TRBJ1-2,NA,CASTVRGGNYGYTF,TGTGCCAGCACAGTTCGGGGGGGTAACTATGGCTACACCTTC
TRBV5-4,NA,TRBJ1-1,NA,CASSFDGGVRSEAFF,TGTGCCAGCAGCTTTGACGGCGGAGTAAGAAGTGAAGCTTTCTTT
TRBV28,NA,TRBJ1-3,NA,CASSLGLGNTIYF,TGTGCCAGCAGTTTAGGTCTTGGAAACACCATATATTTT
TRBV7-2,NA,TRBJ1-5,NA,CASSPSGGAGQPQHF,TGTGCCAGCAGCCCCAGCGGGGGGGCGGGTCAGCCCCAGCATTTT
TRBV5-1,NA,TRBJ2-5,TRBD2,CASSSGLAGVGETQYF,TGCGCCAGCAGCTCGGGACTAGCGGGGGTAGGGGAGACCCAGTACTTC
TRBV7-9,NA,TRBJ2-1,NA,CASSLRLVTYNEQFF,TGTGCCAGCAGCTTACGACTAGTAACCTACAATGAGCAGTTCTTC
TRBV7-8,NA,TRBJ1-3,NA,CASSLSSRNTIYF,TGTGCCAGCAGCTTATCATCACGAAACACCATATATTTT
TRBV11-3,NA,TRBJ2-3,NA,CASSLSGVEDTQYF,TGTGCCAGCAGCTTATCCGGGGTGGAGGATACGCAGTATTTT
TRBV5-1,once,TRBJ2-1,NA,CASSLTPTNEQFF,TGCGCCAGCAGCCTGACTCCCACCAATGAGCAGTTCTTC
TRBV18,few,TRBJ2-1,NA,CASSSGQGRANEQFF,TGTGCCAGCTCCTCCGGACAAGGCCGAGCAAATGAGCAGTTCTTC
TRBV5-1,NA,TRBJ2-2,TRBD2,CASRASGTNTGELFF,TGCGCCAGCAGGGCTAGCGGAACGAACACCGGGGAGCTGTTTTTT
TRBV6-1,few,TRBJ2-2,NA,CASRLSTGELFF,TGTGCCAGCAGACTGAGCACCGGGGAGCTGTTTTTT
TRBV28,NA,TRBJ1-2,NA,CASSPPGSYGYTF,TGTGCCAGCAGTCCACCCGGTTCTTATGGCTACACCTTC
TRBV30,NA,TRBJ2-3,NA,CAWGVGTQYF,TGTGCCTGGGGAGTAGGTACGCAGTATTTT
TRBV2,NA,TRBJ1-2,TRBD1,CASRTGTGLGYTF,TGTGCCAGCAGAACCGGGACAGGGCTTGGCTACACCTTC
TRBV5-1,once,TRBJ2-2,TRBD1,CASSNRQGNTGELFF,TGCGCCAGCAGCAACCGACAGGGGAACACCGGGGAGCTGTTTTTT
TRBV27,few,TRBJ2-2,NA,CASSLGTGELFF,TGTGCCAGCAGTCTAGGGACCGGGGAGCTGTTTTTT
TRBV4-1,NA,TRBJ1-6,NA,CASSQDRTVNSPLHF,TGCGCCAGCAGCCAAGACAGGACAGTCAATTCACCCCTCCACTTT
TRBV28,once,TRBJ2-6,NA,CASTPFVQGVSGANVLTF,TGTGCCAGCACCCCATTCGTACAGGGCGTCTCTGGGGCCAACGTCCTGACTTTC
TRBV19,few,TRBJ2-4,NA,CASSIGGLVNIQYF,TGTGCCAGTAGTATTGGGGGGCTTGTTAACATTCAGTACTTC
TRBV18,NA,TRBJ1-2,NA,CASSLNILSKYGYTF,TGTGCCAGCTCACTAAACATCCTCTCGAAATATGGCTACACCTTC
TRBV5-4,NA,TRBJ1-1,NA,CASSLGLGNTEAFF,TGTGCCAGCAGCTTGGGTTTAGGGAACACTGAAGCTTTCTTT
TRBV2,NA,TRBJ2-1,TRBD1,CASSGTGGYNEQFF,TGTGCCAGCAGTGGGACAGGGGGCTACAATGAGCAGTTCTTC
TRBV5-4,NA,TRBJ2-7,TRBD1,CASSLIGTGFGEQYF,TGTGCCAGCAGCTTGATTGGGACAGGGTTCGGTGAGCAGTACTTC
TRBV14,NA,TRBJ2-3,NA,CASSQVSAGTQYF,TGTGCCAGCAGCCAAGTATCGGCGGGTACGCAGTATTTT
TRBV19,NA,TRBJ1-2,NA,CASSLVTNYGYTF,TGTGCCAGTAGCCTCGTCACTAACTATGGCTACACCTTC
TRBV4-3,once,TRBJ2-1,TRBD2,CASTSPGQENTSGGTYNEQFF,TGCGCCAGCACTTCTCCGGGACAGGAAAATACTAGCGGGGGAACCTACAATGAGCAGTTCTTC
TRBV2,few,TRBJ1-2,NA,CASSVLGGYGYTF,TGTGCCAGCAGTGTATTAGGGGGATATGGCTACACCTTC
TRBV27,NA,TRBJ1-3,NA,CASSPGLAGNTIYF,TGTGCCAGCAGTCCCGGCCTGGCGGGAAACACCATATATTTT
TRBV7-9,NA,TRBJ2-1,TRBD2,CASSTLAGGSYNEQFF,TGTGCCAGCAGCACTCTAGCGGGGGGCTCCTACAATGAGCAGTTCTTC
TRBV5-4,few,TRBJ2-1,TRBD2,CASSLIAGPNNEQFF,TGTGCCAGCAGCTTGATAGCGGGACCTAACAATGAGCAGTTCTTC
TRBV19,few,TRBJ1-5,NA,CASSMLGGGQPQHF,TGTGCCAGTAGTATGTTGGGAGGCGGTCAGCCCCAGCATTTT
TRBV7-2,NA,TRBJ1-2,NA,CASSLEGNSYGYTF,TGTGCCAGCAGCTTAGAGGGCAACTCCTATGGCTACACCTTC
TRBV9,NA,TRBJ2-7,NA,CASSVEGMGEQYF,TGTGCCAGCAGCGTGGAAGGGATGGGTGAGCAGTACTTC
TRBV9,NA,TRBJ2-5,NA,CASSINGGPQETQYF,TGTGCCAGCAGCATAAACGGAGGACCCCAAGAGACCCAGTACTTC